This T cell receptor (beta chain) was captured by sequencing in a study of cytomegalovirus exposure and HLA in healthy donors. Comments on this clone: Its antigen is still unknown.

Study-wide points: Later analysis reportedly placed an Asian-associated ancestry cluster below the roughly 640-donor mean in N-insertions. Indistinguishable V segments, including TRBV6-2 and TRBV6-3, were excluded. When presence/absence was analysed, sequencing depth was taken to be roughly uniform across donors. A list of approximately 150 TCR beta chains associated with cytomegalovirus was given.

Amplification used 60 Vbeta primers and 13 Jbeta primers. Using immunoSEQ multiplex PCR, the repertoire was profiled, and TCRdb retains in-frame clones only, with some absent. Here the sample spans approximately 140,000 clones, roughly 77% being singletons. Unmatched junction bases numbered 11, after V lost 0 bases and J lost 6 bases. The CDR3 consists of 16 residues. Germline CDR1 is SGHDT and CDR2 is YYEEEE. The TCR comes from a human donor in good health. Specimen: PBMCs. This rearrangement joins TRBV5-6 to TRBJ1-2; TRBD1 matches at 7 bases. CDR3 protein: CASSLGMGRGSDGYTF. The CDR3 DNA reads TGTGCCAGCAGCTTGGGGATGGGCAGGGGGAGCGATGGCTACACCTTC.